The entry below gives a single TCR beta chain sequence along with its context. This CDR3 is built from 12 residues. The V gene end was trimmed by 7 bases and the J gene end by 9 bases; junction bases not matched to a gene: 3. CDR1 is MDHEN, CDR2 SYDVKM, per germline. Followed over time, Seattle patients had been enrolled while infection was active. Methods used by the authors: Estimated nucleated cell counts came from reference gene primer amplification. Assay used: immunoSEQ multiplex PCR; TCRdb lists only in-frame clones, some missing. V, J and clone size are taken as reported in that table, and D and trimming were inferred from the DNA itself. Among approximately 290,000 clones listed, about 80% were seen once. The data were taken from a study of blood T cell repertoires in COVID-19. The wider study: T cells, B-cell-depleted T cells, or PBMCs supplied cDNA or gDNA.

This chain joins TRBV28 and TRBJ1-6; 7 bases fit TRBD1. Sequencing was done on a sample of peripheral blood. The clonotype comes from a person aged 65-85 years with COVID-19, enrolled during active disease. The CDR3 nucleotides read TGTGCCAGCAATACAGGGGTTTCACCCCTCCACTTT. It specifies CASNTGVSPLHF. The full variable domain, with the rest looked up from reference TRBV28 and TRBJ1-6, is DVKVTQSSRYLVKRTGEKVFLECVQDMDHENMFWYRQDPGLGLRLIYFSYDVKMKEKGDIPEGYSVSREKKERFSLILESASTNQTSMYLCASNTGVSPLHFGNGTRLTVT.